This T cell receptor (beta chain) appears in the sequencing data of a study of T cell repertoires in cytomegalovirus infection. This clonotype was picked up many times. Its antigen is not known. Trimming shortened V by 3 bases and J by 1 base, and 10 bases separated the two germline ends. The CDR3 has 14 residues. Germline CDR1 is KGHSH and CDR2 is LQKENI. TCRdb processed the reads anew with MiXCR; each CDR3 protein has one entry. Of roughly 230,000 distinct CDR3 sequences listed, over 20% are singletons. Findings and caveats of the study: In two of eight donors, the top clonotype was HLA-C-restricted CMV-specific.

The origin of this receptor is a human donor in good health (CMV status not recorded). Some clones in this sample may be carry-over from other donors' samples. The sequencing input was CD8+ T cells from PBMCs. The rearrangement joins TRBV18 to TRBJ2-7; D is unresolved. CDR3 protein: CASSPASWSYEQYF. CDR3 nucleotide sequence: TGTGCCAGCTCACCCGCGTCGTGGTCCTACGAGCAGTACTTC.